The 10 T cell receptor beta chains presented below share a single source sample, sequenced in a study of T cell responses to AZD1222 COVID-19 vaccine. Clones were sequenced by immunoSEQ multiplex PCR, and TCRdb holds only the in-frame ones, with some missing. The table includes about 110,000 clones, roughly 84% detected once. Sequenced here: peripheral blood, sampled on day 0 of AZD1222 vaccination. All receptors derive from an adult in good health.

The chain links TRBV6-4 to TRBJ2-1, with no clear D. This CDR3 has 15 amino acids. Per germline, CDR1 MRHNA and CDR2 SNTAGT. V lost 6 bases and J lost 0, with 12 bases in between. The chain's CDR3 is CASSRRTGSYNEQFF. The DNA for the CDR3 is TGTGCCAGCAGCAGGAGAACGGGCTCCTACAATGAGCAGTTCTTC.

J is TRBJ2-7 and V is TRBV27; 11 nucleotides match TRBD2. Germline V gives CDR1 MNHEY, CDR2 SMNVEV (reference sequence). With V trimmed by 1 base and J by 5 bases, 7 bases remained unmatched. The CDR3 spans 16 residues. The CDR3 is CASSLFLSGGVDEQYF. The CDR3 DNA follows: TGTGCCAGCAGTTTATTCCTTAGCGGGGGGGTCGACGAGCAGTACTTC.

The J gene is TRBJ2-2, the V gene TRBV27; possibly TRBD2 for D (6 bases). CDR1 MNHEY and CDR2 SMNVEV come from the germline V gene (reference sequence). The V end was cut by 2 bases, the J end by 7 bases, with 26 bases between. This CDR3 has 19 amino acids. The CDR3 DNA is TGTGCCAGCAGTTTACGACCGGACTCCTCCAAGCGGAGGGGCGGGGAGCTGTTTTTT. Translation: CASSLRPDSSKRRGGELFF.

This sequence joins TRBV27 and TRBJ2-1, with TRBD2 as a possible D gene (6 bases). Deletions cut 3 bases from V and 8 bases from J, with 11 bases between. The CDR3 has 13 residues. Looked up from germline, CDR1 is MNHEY and CDR2 is SMNVEV (reference sequence). The CDR3 region is CASSFIGRYEQFF. Here the CDR3 DNA reads TGTGCCAGCAGTTTCATAGGGAGGTATGAGCAGTTCTTC.

This chain uses TRBV28 with TRBJ1-4, with 7 bases lining up with TRBD1. V trimming: 1 base; J trimming: 7 bases; junction bases outside the gene matches: 9. The CDR3 runs to 16 residues. Germline V gives CDR1 MDHEN, CDR2 SYDVKM. The CDR3 coding sequence is TGTGCCAGCAGTTTATCGGGCAGGGGGGAGAGTGAAAAACTGTTTTTT. This gives the protein CASSLSGRGESEKLFF. Supplemented by reference TRBV28 and TRBJ1-4, the full variable domain reads DVKVTQSSRYLVKRTGEKVFLECVQDMDHENMFWYRQDPGLGLRLIYFSYDVKMKEKGDIPEGYSVSREKKERFSLILESASTNQTSMYLCASSLSGRGESEKLFFGSGTQLSVL.

This clone was seen only a few times. The rearrangement joins TRBV5-6 to TRBJ2-6, with D possibly being TRBD1 or TRBD2 (5 bases each). This CDR3 contains 15 residues. V was trimmed by 4 bases and J by 3 bases, leaving 11 bases between them. Germline values: CDR1 SGHDT, CDR2 YYEEEE. Here the CDR3 reads CASSRDGGGANVLTF. CDR3 nucleotide sequence: TGTGCCAGCAGCAGGGATGGGGGTGGGGCCAACGTCCTGACTTTC.

The J gene is TRBJ2-1, the V gene TRBV20-1; D call uncertain. The V end was cut by 3 bases, the J end by 4 bases, with 4 bases between. In germline, CDR1 is DFQATT, CDR2 SNEGSKA (reference sequence). CDR3 length equals 11 residues. The CDR3 nucleotides read TGCAGTGCTAGGCCGTACAATGAGCAGTTCTTC. It codes for CSARPYNEQFF.

The chain joins TRBV6-5 to TRBJ1-2, with 7 bases matching TRBD1. In germline, CDR1 is MNHEY, CDR2 SVGAGI. Trimming took 2 bases from V and 7 from J; bases not matched to a gene: 7. This CDR3 comprises 14 residues. CDR3 sequence (DNA): TGTGCCAGCAGTTACCCCGACAGGGAGCGTGGCTACACCTTC. Protein sequence: CASSYPDRERGYTF.

The gene calls are TRBV30 and TRBJ1-4, with 7 bases matching TRBD1. V trimming: 0 bases; J trimming: 8 bases; junction bases outside the gene matches: 9. This CDR3 has 15 residues. The germline gives CDR1 GTSNPN, CDR2 SVGIG (reference sequence). For the CDR3, the DNA is TGTGCCTGGAGTGTACGAAGGGGGCGAGGGGAAAAACTGTTTTTT. Residues: CAWSVRRGRGEKLFF.

V is TRBV18 and J is TRBJ2-1, with TRBD2 identical over 15 bases. Germline lookup yields CDR1 KGHSH and CDR2 LQKENI. The CDR3 consists of 16 residues. J lost 8 bases, V lost 4 bases, and 6 bases had no gene match. This CDR3 reads CASSRTSGGASHEQFF. CDR3 sequence (DNA): TGTGCCAGCTCACGGACTAGCGGGGGGGCAAGTCATGAGCAGTTCTTC. Complete variable domain (other parts from reference TRBV18 and TRBJ2-1): NAGVMQNPRHLVRRRGQEARLRCSPMKGHSHVYWYRQLPEEGLKFMVYLQKENIIDESGMPKERFSAEFPKEGPSILRIQQVVRGDSAAYFCASSRTSGGASHEQFFGPGTRLTVL.